Listed below are T cell receptor beta chains from one sample, sequenced in a study of blood T cell repertoires in COVID-19. Clones were sequenced by immunoSEQ multiplex PCR, and TCRdb holds only the in-frame ones, with some missing. The table lists just over 300,000 clones, roughly nine tenths of them singletons. The sequencing sample was made of peripheral blood. These receptors were obtained from a woman younger than 45 with COVID-19, enrolled during active disease. The CDR3 runs from the conserved cysteine through the conserved F or W. The order of the fields is V gene, D gene, clone size, J gene, CDR3 DNA, CDR3 protein. The D gene is left open where the match is weak. The size entry is marked missing in some rows and otherwise reads once, few, many or a size class.

v_gene: TRBV9; d_gene: TRBD1; abundance: .; j_gene: TRBJ1-4; CDR3nt: TGTGCCAGCCAGGGGATCGCAGGGGGAAAACTGTTTTTT; CDR3aa: CASQGIAGGKLFF
v_gene: TRBV11-1; d_gene: .; abundance: .; j_gene: TRBJ2-1; CDR3nt: TGTGCCAGCAGCTCCCAGGGGAATGAGCAGTTCTTC; CDR3aa: CASSSQGNEQFF
v_gene: TRBV18; d_gene: .; abundance: .; j_gene: TRBJ1-5; CDR3nt: TGTGCCAGCTCACCGGGGAGCCTTAGCAATCAGCCCCAGCATTTT; CDR3aa: CASSPGSLSNQPQHF
v_gene: TRBV2; d_gene: .; abundance: .; j_gene: TRBJ2-3; CDR3nt: TGTGCCAGCAGACTCCTCAACGTTGGTGGTACAGATACGCAGTATTTT; CDR3aa: CASRLLNVGGTDTQYF
v_gene: TRBV19; d_gene: TRBD1; abundance: .; j_gene: TRBJ1-2; CDR3nt: TGTGCCAGTAGTATAGTGGGACAGAGTTACTATGGCTACACCTTC; CDR3aa: CASSIVGQSYYGYTF
v_gene: TRBV30; d_gene: .; abundance: .; j_gene: TRBJ1-5; CDR3nt: TGTGCCTGGAGTGTACGGGGAGGTCAGCCCCAGCATTTT; CDR3aa: CAWSVRGGQPQHF
v_gene: TRBV6-5; d_gene: TRBD1; abundance: .; j_gene: TRBJ1-1; CDR3nt: TGTGCCAGCAGGGGACAGTTGAACACTGAAGCTTTCTTT; CDR3aa: CASRGQLNTEAFF
v_gene: TRBV11-2; d_gene: .; abundance: .; j_gene: TRBJ2-5; CDR3nt: TGTGCCAGCAGCTTAGGCCTAGGAGTCGAGACCCAGTACTTC; CDR3aa: CASSLGLGVETQYF
v_gene: TRBV7-2; d_gene: TRBD2; abundance: .; j_gene: TRBJ2-2; CDR3nt: TGTGCCAGCAGCTTACGCGGGGGGAACACCGGGGAGCTGTTTTTT; CDR3aa: CASSLRGGNTGELFF
v_gene: TRBV5-4; d_gene: TRBD1; abundance: .; j_gene: TRBJ2-2; CDR3nt: TGTGCCAGCAGTTCCGCCGGGACAGTGCCATTCGGGGAGCTGTTTTTT; CDR3aa: CASSSAGTVPFGELFF
v_gene: TRBV5-6; d_gene: TRBD1; abundance: few; j_gene: TRBJ1-5; CDR3nt: TGTGCCAGCAGCTTGTCGGGACAGGGGTTCCCACGGGGTAATCAGCCCCAGCATTTT; CDR3aa: CASSLSGQGFPRGNQPQHF
v_gene: TRBV15; d_gene: TRBD1; abundance: few; j_gene: TRBJ2-2; CDR3nt: TGTGCCACCAGCAGGGACTGGACAGGGAACACCGGGGAGCTGTTTTTT; CDR3aa: CATSRDWTGNTGELFF
v_gene: TRBV28; d_gene: TRBD2; abundance: .; j_gene: TRBJ2-1; CDR3nt: TGTGCCAGCAGTTTAACTAGCGGGGGCGCCTACAATGAGCAGTTCTTC; CDR3aa: CASSLTSGGAYNEQFF
v_gene: TRBV6-5; d_gene: .; abundance: .; j_gene: TRBJ1-2; CDR3nt: TGTGCCAGCAGTATCACCACAAGATCGGGATATGGCTACACCTTC; CDR3aa: CASSITTRSGYGYTF
v_gene: TRBV4-1; d_gene: TRBD1; abundance: .; j_gene: TRBJ2-7; CDR3nt: TGCGCCAGCAGCCAAGATAAAGCAGGGGGCTCCTACGAGCAGTACTTC; CDR3aa: CASSQDKAGGSYEQYF
v_gene: TRBV19; d_gene: TRBD1; abundance: .; j_gene: TRBJ1-1; CDR3nt: TGTGCCAGTAGTATGGGACAGGGGTACACTGAAGCTTTCTTT; CDR3aa: CASSMGQGYTEAFF
v_gene: TRBV2; d_gene: TRBD1; abundance: .; j_gene: TRBJ1-2; CDR3nt: TGTGCCAGCTCCCTACTACAGGGACAGGGGGCTCGAGGCTACACCTTC; CDR3aa: CASSLLQGQGARGYTF
v_gene: TRBV7-9; d_gene: .; abundance: .; j_gene: TRBJ2-3; CDR3nt: TGTGCCAGCAGCGCATCACAGGGTCCAGATACGCAGTATTTT; CDR3aa: CASSASQGPDTQYF
v_gene: TRBV5-4; d_gene: .; abundance: .; j_gene: TRBJ2-3; CDR3nt: TGTGCCAGCAGCTTGTGGAACGGGGGTGCACGGGTCACAGATACGCAGTATTTT; CDR3aa: CASSLWNGGARVTDTQYF
v_gene: TRBV7-9; d_gene: .; abundance: .; j_gene: TRBJ1-2; CDR3nt: TGTGCCAGCAGTCCACCCGGGGTCAGTCGGGCTGGCTACACCTTC; CDR3aa: CASSPPGVSRAGYTF
v_gene: TRBV3-1/TRBV3-2; d_gene: TRBD1; abundance: .; j_gene: TRBJ2-7; CDR3nt: TGTGCCAGCAGCCAAGATGTCACAGGGGGAGAGCAGTACTTC; CDR3aa: CASSQDVTGGEQYF
v_gene: TRBV19; d_gene: .; abundance: .; j_gene: TRBJ2-5; CDR3nt: TGTGCCAGTAAAGTGCGGGGCCAAGAGACCCAGTACTTC; CDR3aa: CASKVRGQETQYF
v_gene: TRBV18; d_gene: TRBD1; abundance: .; j_gene: TRBJ2-2; CDR3nt: TGTGCCAGCTCACCACGGGGGACAGAGAACACCGGGGAGCTGTTTTTT; CDR3aa: CASSPRGTENTGELFF
v_gene: TRBV19; d_gene: .; abundance: .; j_gene: TRBJ2-6; CDR3nt: TGTGCCAGTAGTATTACAGGGGCCAACGTCCTGACTTTC; CDR3aa: CASSITGANVLTF
v_gene: TRBV5-6; d_gene: TRBD2; abundance: once; j_gene: TRBJ2-7; CDR3nt: TGTGCCAGCAGCTCCTCTGGACTAGCGAGATCCTACGAGCAGTACTTC; CDR3aa: CASSSSGLARSYEQYF
v_gene: TRBV6-2/TRBV6-3; d_gene: .; abundance: .; j_gene: TRBJ2-3; CDR3nt: TGTGCCAGCAGTCGGACAGCAGATACGCAGTATTTT; CDR3aa: CASSRTADTQYF
v_gene: TRBV4-3; d_gene: TRBD2; abundance: .; j_gene: TRBJ2-1; CDR3nt: TGCGCCAGCAGCCCCGCTAGCGGGGGTTGGAATGAGCAGTTCTTC; CDR3aa: CASSPASGGWNEQFF
v_gene: TRBV2; d_gene: TRBD1; abundance: .; j_gene: TRBJ1-3; CDR3nt: TGTGCCAGCAGTGGAGACAGGGGCGCTGGAAACACCATATATTTT; CDR3aa: CASSGDRGAGNTIYF
v_gene: TRBV5-8; d_gene: TRBD1; abundance: .; j_gene: TRBJ2-5; CDR3nt: TGTGCCAGCAGCTACTCAGGGGGCCCCGGGCAAGAGACCCAGTACTTC; CDR3aa: CASSYSGGPGQETQYF
v_gene: TRBV18; d_gene: TRBD1; abundance: .; j_gene: TRBJ1-1; CDR3nt: TGTGCCAGCTCACCTACCTCGACAGGGGGCACTGAAGCTTTCTTT; CDR3aa: CASSPTSTGGTEAFF
v_gene: TRBV27; d_gene: .; abundance: .; j_gene: TRBJ2-7; CDR3nt: TGTGCCAGTCAGGTTCTCGCGGGCTCCTACGAGCAGTACTTC; CDR3aa: CASQVLAGSYEQYF
v_gene: TRBV10-1; d_gene: .; abundance: .; j_gene: TRBJ1-6; CDR3nt: TGCGCCAGCAGTGAGCGGCAGGGGAGCTCACCCCTCCACTTT; CDR3aa: CASSERQGSSPLHF
v_gene: TRBV7-8; d_gene: .; abundance: .; j_gene: TRBJ1-4; CDR3nt: TGTGCCAGCAGCTTAGCGGGGGCGTCTAATGAAAAACTGTTTTTT; CDR3aa: CASSLAGASNEKLFF
v_gene: TRBV6-5; d_gene: TRBD1; abundance: .; j_gene: TRBJ1-5; CDR3nt: TGTGCCAGCAGCCACGACAGGGGATTCTTTCAGCCCCAGCATTTT; CDR3aa: CASSHDRGFFQPQHF
v_gene: TRBV28; d_gene: TRBD1; abundance: .; j_gene: TRBJ2-5; CDR3nt: TGTGCCAGCAGTTCCCACCGGGACAGGGGGCAAGAGACCCAGTACTTC; CDR3aa: CASSSHRDRGQETQYF